This TCR beta chain was sequenced during a study of cytomegalovirus exposure and HLA in healthy donors. About this clone: At the DNA level, this CDR3 is encoded by other sequences in the same sample as well.

Primers for the PCR totalled 60 Vbeta and 13 Jbeta. Profiling relied on immunoSEQ multiplex PCR, and the TCRdb table lists in-frame clones only, not all of them. The sample records about 120,000 clones, 60% to 85% being singletons. CDR1 is LNHDA, CDR2 SQIVND, per germline (reference sequence). This CDR3 is 12 amino acids long. Trimming removed 9 bases from V and 5 bases from J; junction bases left unmatched: 6. V and J are TRBV19 and TRBJ1-1, with 7 nucleotides matching TRBD1. Sequences were obtained from PBMCs. This clonotype was obtained from a female donor in good health and CMV-seronegative. CDR3 coding DNA: TGTGCCAGCTCGACAGGGTTTACTGAAGCTTTCTTT. It yields the protein CASSTGFTEAFF.